These T cell receptor beta chains were read from a single sample in a study of blood T cell repertoires in COVID-19. The table came from immunoSEQ multiplex PCR; TCRdb's copy has only in-frame clones and leaves some out. The table records around 150,000 clones, 84% of them present only once. What was sequenced was peripheral blood. Receptors originate from a man between 65 and 80 years old with acute or convalescent COVID-19. The CDR3 runs from the conserved cysteine through the conserved F or W. The D gene is left open where the match is weak. Only some rows state a clone size, as once, few, many or a class for expanded clones.

j_gene	d_gene	abundance	v_gene	CDR3aa	CDR3nt
TRBJ2-1	.	.	TRBV18	CASSRRQGGGYNEQFF	TGTGCCAGCTCACGGAGACAGGGAGGAGGATACAATGAGCAGTTCTTC
TRBJ2-6	.	once	TRBV5-1	CASSLTSTGANVLTF	TGCGCCAGCAGCTTGACTTCCACTGGGGCCAACGTCCTGACTTTC
TRBJ2-6	TRBD1	.	TRBV19	CASSSGTGAGANVLTF	TGTGCCAGTAGTTCTGGGACAGGGGCTGGGGCCAACGTCCTGACTTTC
TRBJ2-3	.	.	TRBV5-4	CASSKEGLDTQYF	TGTGCCAGCAGCAAGGAGGGCCTGGATACGCAGTATTTT
TRBJ2-3	.	once	TRBV2	CASSRGVSTDTQYF	TGTGCCAGCAGTCGCGGGGTTAGCACAGATACGCAGTATTTT
TRBJ2-4	.	.	TRBV7-2	CASSMSVLAKNIQYF	TGTGCCAGCAGCATGTCGGTCCTAGCCAAAAACATTCAGTACTTC
TRBJ2-7	TRBD1	.	TRBV10-3	CAISLTGGYEQYF	TGTGCCATCAGTTTGACAGGGGGGTACGAGCAGTACTTC
TRBJ1-5	TRBD1	.	TRBV24-1	CATSEGQGNQPQHF	TGTGCCACCAGCGAGGGACAGGGCAATCAGCCCCAGCATTTT
TRBJ2-2	TRBD1	.	TRBV6-5	CASNRGLNTGELFF	TGTGCCAGCAACAGGGGGCTGAACACCGGGGAGCTGTTTTTT
TRBJ1-4	.	few	TRBV28	CASSLPWTALFF	TGTGCCAGCAGTTTGCCTTGGACAGCGCTGTTTTTT
TRBJ2-7	.	.	TRBV21-1	CASSKEGAF	TGTGCCAGCAGCAAAGAAGGGGCGTTT
TRBJ1-6	TRBD1	few	TRBV2	CASSAGTDYSPLHF	TGTGCCAGCAGTGCCGGGACAGACTATTCACCCCTCCACTTT